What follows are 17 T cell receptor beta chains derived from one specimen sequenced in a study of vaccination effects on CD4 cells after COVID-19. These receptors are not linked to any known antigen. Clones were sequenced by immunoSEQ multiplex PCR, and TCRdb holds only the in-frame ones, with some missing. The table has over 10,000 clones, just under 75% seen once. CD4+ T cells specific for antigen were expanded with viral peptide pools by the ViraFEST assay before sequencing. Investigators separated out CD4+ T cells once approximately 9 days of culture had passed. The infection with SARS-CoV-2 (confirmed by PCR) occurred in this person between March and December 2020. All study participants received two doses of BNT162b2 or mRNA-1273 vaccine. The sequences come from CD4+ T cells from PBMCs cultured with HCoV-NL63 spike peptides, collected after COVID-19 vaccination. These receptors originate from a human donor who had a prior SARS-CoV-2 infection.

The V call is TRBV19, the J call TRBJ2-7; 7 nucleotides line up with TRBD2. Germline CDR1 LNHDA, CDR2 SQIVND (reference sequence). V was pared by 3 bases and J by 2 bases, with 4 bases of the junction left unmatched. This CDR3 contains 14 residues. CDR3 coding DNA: TGTGCCAGTAGTATTGGCGGGGGACCCTACGAGCAGTACTTC. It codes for CASSIGGGPYEQYF.

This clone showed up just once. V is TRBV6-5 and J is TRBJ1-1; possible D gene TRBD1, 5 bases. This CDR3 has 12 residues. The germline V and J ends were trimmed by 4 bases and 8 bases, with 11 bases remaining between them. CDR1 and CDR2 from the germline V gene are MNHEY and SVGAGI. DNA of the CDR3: TGTGCCAGCAGTTCCCGACAGTCGGAAGCTTTCTTT. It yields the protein CASSSRQSEAFF.

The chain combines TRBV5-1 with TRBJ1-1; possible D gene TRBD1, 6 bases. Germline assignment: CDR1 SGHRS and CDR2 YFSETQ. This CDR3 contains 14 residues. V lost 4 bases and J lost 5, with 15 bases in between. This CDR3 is CASSQWRRGTEAFF. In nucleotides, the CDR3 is TGCGCCAGCAGCCAGTGGCGCAGGGGAACTGAAGCTTTCTTT. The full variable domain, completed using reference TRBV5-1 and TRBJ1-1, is KAGVTQTPRYLIKTRGQQVTLSCSPISGHRSVSWYQQTPGQGLQFLFEYFSETQRNKGNFPGRFSGRQFSNSRSEMNVSTLELGDSALYLCASSQWRRGTEAFFGQGTRLTVV.

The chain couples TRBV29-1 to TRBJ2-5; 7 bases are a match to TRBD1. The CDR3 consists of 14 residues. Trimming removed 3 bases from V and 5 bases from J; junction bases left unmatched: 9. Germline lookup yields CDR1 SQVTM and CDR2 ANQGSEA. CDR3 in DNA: TGCAGCGTTGAGAGGAGACAGGGCCGGGAGACCCAGTACTTC. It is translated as CSVERRQGRETQYF.

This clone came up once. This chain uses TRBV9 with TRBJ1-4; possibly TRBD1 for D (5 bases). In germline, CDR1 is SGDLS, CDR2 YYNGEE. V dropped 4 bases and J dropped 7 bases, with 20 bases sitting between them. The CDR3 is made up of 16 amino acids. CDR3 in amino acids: CASSNPMDGGVEKLFF. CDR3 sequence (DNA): TGTGCCAGCAGCAACCCGATGGACGGGGGAGTTGAAAAACTGTTTTTT.

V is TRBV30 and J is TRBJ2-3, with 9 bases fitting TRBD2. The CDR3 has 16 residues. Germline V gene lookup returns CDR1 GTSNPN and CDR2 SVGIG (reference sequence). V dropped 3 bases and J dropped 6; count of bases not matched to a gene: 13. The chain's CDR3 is CAWRPPLAGWVDTQYF. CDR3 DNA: TGTGCCTGGAGACCCCCACTAGCGGGTTGGGTGGATACGCAGTATTTT.

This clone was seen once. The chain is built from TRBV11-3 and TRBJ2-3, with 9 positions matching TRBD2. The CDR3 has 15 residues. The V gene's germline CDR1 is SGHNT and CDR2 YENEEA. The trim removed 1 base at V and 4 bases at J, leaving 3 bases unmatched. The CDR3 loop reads CASSLGLADADTQYF. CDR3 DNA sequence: TGTGCCAGCAGCTTAGGACTAGCGGACGCAGATACGCAGTATTTT.

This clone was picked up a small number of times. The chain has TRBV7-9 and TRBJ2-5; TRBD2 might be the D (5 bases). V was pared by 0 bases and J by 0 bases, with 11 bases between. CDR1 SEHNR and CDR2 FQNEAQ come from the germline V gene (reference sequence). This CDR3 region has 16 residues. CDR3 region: CASSLAVAPNQETQYF. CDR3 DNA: TGTGCCAGCAGCTTAGCCGTAGCGCCTAACCAAGAGACCCAGTACTTC.

In DNA, the CDR3 is TGTGCCAGCAGCTTAGCAGGGTACAACACCATATATTTT. Its translation is CASSLAGYNTIYF. The chain uses TRBV13 and TRBJ1-3, with a possible D match to TRBD1 (5 bases). Looked up from germline, CDR1 is PRHDT and CDR2 is FYEKMQ (reference sequence). CDR3 length: 13 residues. The V and J ends lost 1 base and 7 bases respectively, with 8 bases between them.

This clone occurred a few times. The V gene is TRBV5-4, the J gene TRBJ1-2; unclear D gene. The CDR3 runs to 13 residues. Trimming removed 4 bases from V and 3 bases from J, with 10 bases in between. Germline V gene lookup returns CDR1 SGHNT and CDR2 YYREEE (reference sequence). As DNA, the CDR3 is TGTGCCAGCAGCCATACGGTCGACTATGGCTACACCTTC. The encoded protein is CASSHTVDYGYTF.

CDR3 protein: CASRETSGGETQYF. DNA for the CDR3: TGTGCCAGCAGAGAAACTAGCGGAGGGGAGACCCAGTACTTC. The chain recombines TRBV2 with TRBJ2-5; 8 positions match TRBD2. After removal of 6 bases from V and 5 bases from J, the junction contained 8 bases not matched to a gene. The CDR3 has 14 amino acids. CDR1 SNHLY and CDR2 FYNNEI come from the germline V gene.

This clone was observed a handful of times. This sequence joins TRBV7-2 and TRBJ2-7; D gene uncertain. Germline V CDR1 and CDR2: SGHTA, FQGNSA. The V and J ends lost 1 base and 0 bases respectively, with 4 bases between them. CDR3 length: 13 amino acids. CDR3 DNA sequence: TGTGCCAGCAGCTTAGGTAACTCCTACGAGCAGTACTTC. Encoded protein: CASSLGNSYEQYF.

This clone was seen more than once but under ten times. The CDR3 DNA is TGTGCCAGTAGTATGAATCCTACTGGTATATTTTCACCCCTCCACTTT. Protein product: CASSMNPTGIFSPLHF. The chain employs TRBV19 and TRBJ1-6; D not resolved. CDR1 and CDR2 (germline): LNHDA, SQIVND (reference sequence). This CDR3 is 16 amino acids long. Trimming left V 3 bases short and J 9 bases short, with 18 bases between.

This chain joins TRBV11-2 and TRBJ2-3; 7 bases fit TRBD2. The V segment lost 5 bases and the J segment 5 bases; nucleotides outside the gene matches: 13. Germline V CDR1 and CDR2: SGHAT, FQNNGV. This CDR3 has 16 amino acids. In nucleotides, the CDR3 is TGTGCCAGCAGCCGCCTGGGGGGAGGGCCAGGAGATACGCAGTATTTT. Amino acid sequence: CASSRLGGGPGDTQYF.

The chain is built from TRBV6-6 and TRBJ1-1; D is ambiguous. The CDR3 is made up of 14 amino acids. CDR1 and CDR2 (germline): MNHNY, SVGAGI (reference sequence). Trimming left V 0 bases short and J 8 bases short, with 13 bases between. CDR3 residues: CASSYSSSTNEAFF. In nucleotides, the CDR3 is TGTGCCAGCAGTTACTCGAGCTCTACTAACGAAGCTTTCTTT.

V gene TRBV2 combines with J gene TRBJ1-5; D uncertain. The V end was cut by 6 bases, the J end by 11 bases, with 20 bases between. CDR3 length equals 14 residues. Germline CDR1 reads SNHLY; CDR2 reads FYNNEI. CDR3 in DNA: TGTGCCAGCAGGGCCGACCCCTCGGGGAGGTCCCAGCATTTT. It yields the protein CASRADPSGRSQHF.

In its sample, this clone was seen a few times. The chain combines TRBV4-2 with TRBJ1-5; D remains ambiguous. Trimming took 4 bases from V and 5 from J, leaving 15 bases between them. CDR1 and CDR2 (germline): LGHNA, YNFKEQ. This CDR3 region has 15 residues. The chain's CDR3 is CASSPPTARDQPQHF. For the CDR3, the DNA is TGTGCCAGCAGCCCACCGACCGCTAGGGATCAGCCCCAGCATTTT.